This T cell receptor (beta chain) is from a study of metastatic and nonmetastatic thyroid tumors. Whole-study context: The comparison covered peripheral blood and tumor or nodule tissue in malignant and benign thyroid patients.

Prior to thyroid surgery, none of the patients had received any treatment. This CDR3 has 14 residues. The germline V gene has CDR1 LGHNA and CDR2 YSLEER. J gave up 4 bases and V 1 base, and 3 bases lay outside the gene matches. This clone was observed at least ten times. TCRdb re-analyzed the PCR reads using MiXCR. The sample has about 25,000 clones; around 21% are singletons. This receptor was taken from a female donor with papillary thyroid cancer or a benign thyroid nodule (not recorded which). Some clones in this sample may be carry-over from other donors' samples. This rearrangement joins TRBV4-3 to TRBJ1-2, with 7 bases that match TRBD1. The sequenced sample was blood. This chain's CDR3 is CASSQGRQGYGYTF. As DNA, the CDR3 is TGCGCCAGCAGCCAAGGTAGACAGGGCTATGGCTACACCTTC.